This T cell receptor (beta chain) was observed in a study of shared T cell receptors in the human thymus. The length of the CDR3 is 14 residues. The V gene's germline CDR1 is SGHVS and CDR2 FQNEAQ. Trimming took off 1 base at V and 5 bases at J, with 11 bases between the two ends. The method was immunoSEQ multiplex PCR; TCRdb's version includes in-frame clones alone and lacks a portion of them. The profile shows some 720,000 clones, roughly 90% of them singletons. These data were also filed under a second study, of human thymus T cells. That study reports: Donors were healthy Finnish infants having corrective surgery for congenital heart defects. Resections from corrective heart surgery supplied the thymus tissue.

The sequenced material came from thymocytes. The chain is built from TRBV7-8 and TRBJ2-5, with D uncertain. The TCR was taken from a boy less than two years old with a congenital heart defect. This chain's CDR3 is CASSLESELETQYF. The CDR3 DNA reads TGTGCCAGCAGCTTAGAGTCGGAGTTGGAGACCCAGTACTTC.